This T cell receptor beta chain was obtained from a study of a mutant IDH1 vaccine in newly diagnosed glioma. Across the whole study: Vaccination started 4-6 weeks after radiotherapy alone, or with temozolomide cycles. Those enrolled had earlier been treated with radiotherapy, temozolomide, or both, mostly both.

TCRdb's table, derived via immunoSEQ multiplex PCR, lists solely in-frame clones and lacks some. This table holds 40,000 to 55,000 clones, around 85% found once. Only a few counts were recorded for this clone. Its cognate antigen is unknown. Mismatch with germline at one junction end may stem from a read error. The same CDR3 also results from other DNA sequences found in this sample. The time point: week 35, safety follow-up. Doses of 300 ug of mutant IDH1 20-mer peptide were given with topical imiquimod. Germline V gives CDR1 SNHLY, CDR2 FYNNEI. CDR3 length: 15 residues. Study-wide points: Pseudoprogression apparently lacked any relation to changes in top peripheral T cell clonotypes.

The chain joins TRBV2 to TRBJ1-5; possibly TRBD1 for D (6 bases). Sample: PBMCs, taken from a glioma patient whose treatment included an IDH1 peptide vaccine. This sequence was found in a man between 40 and 49 years old with glioma. CDR3 nucleotide sequence: TGTGCCAGCAGTGAAAGAACAGGGTGGAATCAGCCCCAACATTTT. As protein: CASSERTGWNQPQHF.